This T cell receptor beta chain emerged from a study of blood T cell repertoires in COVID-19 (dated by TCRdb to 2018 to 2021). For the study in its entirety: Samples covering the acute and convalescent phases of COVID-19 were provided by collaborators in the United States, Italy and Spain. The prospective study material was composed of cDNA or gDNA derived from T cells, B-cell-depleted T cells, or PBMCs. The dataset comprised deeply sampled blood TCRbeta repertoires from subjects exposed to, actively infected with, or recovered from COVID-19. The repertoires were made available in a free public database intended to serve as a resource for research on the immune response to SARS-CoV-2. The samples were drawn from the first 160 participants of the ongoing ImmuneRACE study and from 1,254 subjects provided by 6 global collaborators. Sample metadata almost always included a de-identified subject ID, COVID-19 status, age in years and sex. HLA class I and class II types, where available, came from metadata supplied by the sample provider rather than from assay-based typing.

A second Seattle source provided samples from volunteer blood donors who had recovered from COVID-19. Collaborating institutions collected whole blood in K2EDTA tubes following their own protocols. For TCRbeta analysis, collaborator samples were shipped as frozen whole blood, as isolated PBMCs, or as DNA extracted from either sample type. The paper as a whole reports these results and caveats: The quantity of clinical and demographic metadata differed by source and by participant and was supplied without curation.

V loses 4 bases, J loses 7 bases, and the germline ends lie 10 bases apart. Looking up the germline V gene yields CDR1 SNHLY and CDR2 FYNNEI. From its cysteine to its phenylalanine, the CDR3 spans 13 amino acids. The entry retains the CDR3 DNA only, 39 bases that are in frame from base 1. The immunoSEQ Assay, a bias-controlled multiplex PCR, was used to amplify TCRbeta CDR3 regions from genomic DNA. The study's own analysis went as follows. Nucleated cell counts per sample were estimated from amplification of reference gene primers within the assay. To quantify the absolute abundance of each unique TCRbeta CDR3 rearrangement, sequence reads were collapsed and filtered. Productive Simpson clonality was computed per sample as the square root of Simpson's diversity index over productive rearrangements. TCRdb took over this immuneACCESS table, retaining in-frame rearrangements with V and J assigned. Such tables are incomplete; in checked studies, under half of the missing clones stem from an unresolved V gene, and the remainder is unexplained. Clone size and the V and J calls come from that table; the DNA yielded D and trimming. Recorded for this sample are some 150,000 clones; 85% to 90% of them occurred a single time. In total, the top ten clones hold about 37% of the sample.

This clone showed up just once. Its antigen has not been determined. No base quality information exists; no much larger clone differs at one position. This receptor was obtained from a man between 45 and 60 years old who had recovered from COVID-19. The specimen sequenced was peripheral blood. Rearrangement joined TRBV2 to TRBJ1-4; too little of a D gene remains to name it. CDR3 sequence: CASSALFGEKLFF. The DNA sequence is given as TGTGCCAGCAGTGCATTATTCGGTGAAAAACTGTTTTTT. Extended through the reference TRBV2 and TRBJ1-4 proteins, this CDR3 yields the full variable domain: EPEVTQTPSHQVTQMGQEVILRCVPISNHLYFYWYRQILGQKVEFLVSFYNNEISEKSEIFDDQFSVERPDGSNFTLKIRSTKLEDSAMYFCASSALFGEKLFFGSGTQLSVL.